These 29 T cell receptor beta chains came from one sample sequenced in a study of post-analysis software for immune sequencing data. Whole-study findings and limits: Higher frequency in patients than in controls was seen for several TRBV segments, with TRBV5-6, TRBV5-1 and TRBV20-1 among them.

TCR beta cDNA libraries had unique molecular identifiers. TCRdb fed the PCR reads into MiXCR, producing one record per CDR3 protein. The table lists fewer than 850,000 distinct CDR3 sequences, just under 30% of them singletons. These receptors' targets are unknown. The sequencing input was blood. All receptors come from a girl under 18 with multiple sclerosis.

There are a few counts of this clonotype. V usage is TRBV15 and J usage is TRBJ1-2, with a possible D match to TRBD1 (6 bases). Deletions cut 0 bases from V and 4 bases from J, with 15 bases between. The CDR3 sequence is 16 residues long. Per the germline V gene, CDR1 is LNHNV and CDR2 is YYDKDF (reference sequence). The chain's CDR3 is CATSRDGSGTFYGYTF. The CDR3 DNA follows: TGTGCCACCAGCAGAGACGGTTCCGGGACATTCTATGGCTACACCTTC.

In its sample, this clonotype was seen a few times. This sequence joins TRBV20-1 and TRBJ2-3; 8 bases align to TRBD2. Germline loops: CDR1 DFQATT, CDR2 SNEGSKA (reference sequence). After removal of 3 bases from V and 3 bases from J, the junction contained 11 bases not matched to a gene. This CDR3 region has 16 residues. Here the CDR3 DNA reads TGCAGTGCTAGTTCGCGGACTAGCTCCAATACAGATACGCAGTATTTT. Encoded protein: CSASSRTSSNTDTQYF.

This chain connects TRBV20-1 to TRBJ2-7; weak D call: TRBD2 (6 bases). Trimming removed 5 bases at V and 3 bases at J, with 23 bases between. Germline-derived CDR1 and CDR2 are DFQATT and SNEGSKA (reference sequence). The CDR3 runs to 16 residues. For the CDR3, the DNA is TGCAGTGCTGGACCCACCGGGAGAGGAGTTATCTACGAGCAGTACTTC. Protein product: CSAGPTGRGVIYEQYF.

The chain combines TRBV5-1 with TRBJ2-2; 14 bases map to TRBD2. Germline lookup yields CDR1 SGHRS and CDR2 YFSETQ. The V gene end was trimmed by 2 bases and the J gene end by 6 bases; junction bases not matched to a gene: 3. There are 16 residues in the CDR3. This CDR3 is CASSLTGLAGAGELFF. In DNA, the CDR3 is TGCGCCAGCAGCTTAACGGGACTAGCGGGAGCCGGGGAGCTGTTTTTT.

This clonotype was found a few times. This rearrangement joins TRBV28 to TRBJ1-1, with no clear D. Trimming took 7 bases from V and 5 from J, leaving 17 bases between them. This CDR3 spans 14 amino acids. Germline CDR1 reads MDHEN; CDR2 reads SYDVKM. The CDR3, as DNA: TGTGCCAGCATCCTTCTTCCTGGCAGGACTGAAGCTTTCTTT. The encoded protein is CASILLPGRTEAFF. The variable domain in full, with the rest retrieved from reference TRBV28 and TRBJ1-1, is DVKVTQSSRYLVKRTGEKVFLECVQDMDHENMFWYRQDPGLGLRLIYFSYDVKMKEKGDIPEGYSVSREKKERFSLILESASTNQTSMYLCASILLPGRTEAFFGQGTRLTVV.

This clonotype was seen a handful of times. The chain has TRBV3-1 and TRBJ2-5, with 7 bases that match TRBD2. Per the germline V gene, CDR1 is LGHDT and CDR2 is YNNKEL (reference sequence). This CDR3 is built from 15 residues. Unmatched junction bases numbered 5, after V lost 0 bases and J lost 4 bases. The CDR3 bases are TGTGCCAGCAGCCAAGATCCAGGGAGGGGAGAGACCCAGTACTTC. Translated, it gives CASSQDPGRGETQYF.

The rearrangement uses TRBV2 and TRBJ2-3, with TRBD2 as a possible D gene (6 bases). Germline loops: CDR1 SNHLY, CDR2 FYNNEI. This CDR3 is 16 amino acids long. V gave up 6 bases and J gave up 2 bases, with 18 bases separating them. DNA of the CDR3: TGTGCCAGCAGCCCCGGGGGAGAAGGCCCCACAGATACGCAGTATTTT. This encodes CASSPGGEGPTDTQYF.

The V gene is TRBV7-9, the J gene TRBJ2-1; D may be TRBD2 (6 bases). This CDR3 region has 14 residues. CDR1 is SEHNR and CDR2 is FQNEAQ in the germline V gene (reference sequence). V gave up 5 bases and J gave up 5 bases, with 13 bases separating them. CDR3 coding DNA: TGTGCCAGCAGCGCCCGACTAGGGGACAATGAGCAGTTCTTC. This sequence encodes CASSARLGDNEQFF.

The chain is built from TRBV5-5 and TRBJ2-5, with 8 bases identical to TRBD2. The germline V gene encodes CDR1 SGHKS and CDR2 YYEKEE (reference sequence). The length of the CDR3 is 14 residues. After removal of 4 bases from V and 5 bases from J, the junction contained 7 bases not matched to a gene. CDR3 region: CASSPRLALETQYF. CDR3 DNA sequence: TGTGCCAGCAGCCCCAGACTAGCGCTGGAGACCCAGTACTTC.

This rearrangement joins TRBV12-3 or TRBV12-4 to TRBJ2-2, with D possibly matching TRBD1 (6 bases). The CDR3 covers 16 residues. Trimming pared 1 base from V and 0 bases from J, leaving 9 bases between. The CDR3 nucleotides are TGTGCCAGCAGTTTAGGGCAGGGGACGAACACCGGGGAGCTGTTTTTT. This encodes CASSLGQGTNTGELFF.

The V gene is TRBV20-1, the J gene TRBJ2-6; D unclear. CDR1 is DFQATT and CDR2 is SNEGSKA in the germline V gene (reference sequence). The CDR3 is made up of 15 amino acids. Trimming shortened V by 5 bases and J by 0 bases, and 11 bases separated the two germline ends. The CDR3 sequence is CSAGGIYSGANVLTF. The CDR3, as DNA: TGCAGTGCTGGCGGAATCTACTCTGGGGCCAACGTCCTGACTTTC.

The chain couples TRBV20-1 to TRBJ2-3, with 8 bases identical to TRBD2. This CDR3 comprises 14 residues. J was trimmed by 3 bases and V by 1 base; bases with no gene match: 3. Germline V CDR1 and CDR2: DFQATT, SNEGSKA (reference sequence). CDR3 protein: CSARGGGPTDTQYF. The CDR3 region has the DNA TGCAGTGCTAGAGGCGGGGGGCCGACAGATACGCAGTATTTT.

This CDR3 reads CSARDPFLTGLGGYTF. CDR3 DNA sequence: TGCAGTGCTAGAGATCCCTTTCTGACGGGACTTGGGGGCTACACCTTC. The chain couples TRBV20-1 to TRBJ1-2, with D maybe TRBD1 (5 bases). This CDR3 is 16 amino acids long. Germline CDR1 reads DFQATT; CDR2 reads SNEGSKA (reference sequence). With 0 bases removed from V and 8 bases from J, the gap between germline ends came to 22 bases.

A word on this clonotype: A much larger clone sits a single nucleotide away, making a read error possible. The rearrangement uses TRBV5-1 and TRBJ1-2, with unresolved D. Germline lookup yields CDR1 SGHRS and CDR2 YFSETQ. Trimming took 0 bases from V and 8 from J, leaving 14 bases between them. The CDR3 length is 14 residues. The CDR3 DNA follows: TGCGCCAGCAGCTTGGCCAAGGGTGAGGAAGGCTACACCTTC. The encoded protein is CASSLAKGEEGYTF. The full variable domain, completed using reference TRBV5-1 and TRBJ1-2, is KAGVTQTPRYLIKTRGQQVTLSCSPISGHRSVSWYQQTPGQGLQFLFEYFSETQRNKGNFPGRFSGRQFSNSRSEMNVSTLELGDSALYLCASSLAKGEEGYTFGSGTRLTVV.

This sequence joins TRBV18 and TRBJ1-2; 12 nucleotides match TRBD1. The V gene's germline CDR1 is KGHSH and CDR2 LQKENI. The CDR3 is 18 residues long. The J segment lost 4 bases and the V segment lost 4 bases, leaving 13 bases of the junction unmatched. CDR3 loop: CASSRTRGTGGEGYGYTF. In nucleotides, the CDR3 is TGTGCCAGCTCACGAACCCGTGGGACAGGGGGCGAAGGCTATGGCTACACCTTC. The full variable domain, completed using reference TRBV18 and TRBJ1-2, is NAGVMQNPRHLVRRRGQEARLRCSPMKGHSHVYWYRQLPEEGLKFMVYLQKENIIDESGMPKERFSAEFPKEGPSILRIQQVVRGDSAAYFCASSRTRGTGGEGYGYTFGSGTRLTVV.

This clonotype was observed a few times. V and J are TRBV10-3 and TRBJ2-3; no reliable D call. Germline CDR1 and CDR2: ENHRY and SYGVKD. The CDR3 spans 16 residues. V gave up 0 bases and J gave up 0 bases, with 10 bases separating them. The CDR3 reads CAISESGQESTDTQYF. The CDR3 DNA follows: TGTGCCATCAGTGAGTCGGGCCAGGAGAGCACAGATACGCAGTATTTT.

This chain links TRBV6-6 with TRBJ1-2; no clear D gene. This CDR3 region has 14 residues. Germline values: CDR1 MNHNY, CDR2 SVGAGI (reference sequence). The V end lost 2 bases, the J end lost 8 bases, and 15 bases lay between the germline ends. The CDR3 nucleotides read TGTGCCAGCAGTTACAGCCACAACGGAGGAGGCTACACCTTC. Protein: CASSYSHNGGGYTF.

The J gene is TRBJ2-1, the V gene TRBV12-3 or TRBV12-4; no clear D. The CDR3 runs to 13 residues. Trimming pared 7 bases from V and 2 bases from J, leaving 9 bases between. The CDR3 sequence: CASTSPAYNEQFF. The CDR3 region has the DNA TGTGCCAGCACAAGCCCAGCCTACAATGAGCAGTTCTTC.

The chain is built from TRBV7-2 and TRBJ2-7; D may be TRBD2 (5 bases). The DNA end favors TRBJ2-5, so the J call may be wrong. Germline V gives CDR1 SGHTA, CDR2 FQGNSA. The CDR3 consists of 16 residues. In DNA form, the CDR3 reads TGTGCCAGCAGCTTATATAGAGGGAGAGAAAAAGAGACCCAGTACTTC. Translated, it gives CASSLYRGREKETQYF.

The chain carries TRBV6-6 and TRBJ2-5, with D unresolved. The CDR3 is made up of 15 amino acids. V lost 0 bases to trimming and J lost 11 bases, with 19 bases between them. Germline CDR1 MNHNY, CDR2 SVGAGI (reference sequence). The CDR3 bases are TGTGCCAGCAGTTACTCGGGGAACCGCAAGCTTGCTCAGTACTTC. Translated, it gives CASSYSGNRKLAQYF.

The gene calls are TRBV12-3 or TRBV12-4 and TRBJ2-1; tentatively, D is TRBD1 (5 bases). This CDR3 spans 13 amino acids. The V end lost 6 bases, the J end lost 4 bases, and 10 bases lay between the germline ends. CDR3 DNA: TGTGCCAGCAGGGACACAGGTTACAATGAGCAGTTCTTC. It encodes CASRDTGYNEQFF.

Concerning this clonotype itself: This sequence may be a read error, since a much larger clone differs from it by one base. The rearrangement joins TRBV12-3 or TRBV12-4 to TRBJ2-3; D may correspond to TRBD1 or TRBD2 (5 bases each). V was trimmed by 5 bases and J by 2 bases, leaving 20 bases between them. This CDR3 region has 17 residues. The chain's CDR3 is CASSPPPGTGHTDTQYF. CDR3 sequence (DNA): TGTGCCAGCAGTCCGCCCCCGGGGACGGGGCACACAGATACGCAGTATTTT.

This clonotype was recorded many times. The chain recombines TRBV12-3 or TRBV12-4 with TRBJ2-7; 7 nucleotides match TRBD1. The CDR3 totals 13 residues. The V and J ends lost 4 bases and 3 bases, in that order; junction bases with no gene match: 3. The CDR3 sequence is CASSSTGFYEQYF. In DNA, the CDR3 is TGTGCCAGCAGTTCGACAGGGTTCTACGAGCAGTACTTC.

The chain joins TRBV7-9 to TRBJ2-1, with 12 bases identical to TRBD2. Germline values: CDR1 SEHNR, CDR2 FQNEAQ (reference sequence). Trimming removed 4 bases from V and 2 bases from J; junction bases left unmatched: 9. CDR3 length: 18 amino acids. The CDR3 spells CASSSWTSGAFPYNEQFF. DNA for the CDR3: TGTGCCAGCAGCTCCTGGACTAGCGGGGCCTTTCCCTACAATGAGCAGTTCTTC.

This chain uses TRBV5-6 with TRBJ1-5; D is uncertain. V was trimmed by 2 bases and J by 3 bases, leaving 9 bases between them. The CDR3 is 14 residues long. Germline values: CDR1 SGHDT, CDR2 YYEEEE. The CDR3 bases are TGTGCCAGCAGCTTTTCAGGCCTCAATCAGCCCCAGCATTTT. It specifies CASSFSGLNQPQHF.

This clonotype has a handful of counts. This chain uses TRBV6-2 or TRBV6-3 with TRBJ1-5; the D is unclear. Trimming pared 3 bases from V and 3 bases from J, leaving 12 bases between. Looked up from germline, CDR1 is MNHEY and CDR2 is SVGEGT. CDR3 length: 15 amino acids. The CDR3 is CASSYPPQVNQPQHF. In DNA form, the CDR3 reads TGTGCCAGCAGTTATCCTCCGCAGGTCAATCAGCCCCAGCATTTT.

The rearrangement uses TRBV5-6 and TRBJ1-1; unclear D gene. There are 17 residues in the CDR3. V was trimmed by 1 base and J by 6 bases, leaving 22 bases between them. CDR1 is SGHDT, CDR2 YYEEEE, per germline. This CDR3 reads CASSLFWRERVQAEAFF. The CDR3, as DNA: TGTGCCAGCAGCTTGTTTTGGCGTGAGAGGGTTCAGGCTGAAGCTTTCTTT.

The V call is TRBV9, the J call TRBJ2-7, with no clear D. The germline V and J ends were trimmed by 1 base and 0 bases, with 11 bases remaining between them. CDR3 length: 15 amino acids. CDR1 is SGDLS and CDR2 is YYNGEE in the germline V gene. The DNA of the CDR3 is TGTGCCAGCAGCGTAACGAACCCCAGCTCCTACGAGCAGTACTTC. Translation gives CASSVTNPSSYEQYF.

This rearrangement joins TRBV12-3 or TRBV12-4 to TRBJ2-3; D is perhaps TRBD2 (5 bases). Trimming took 8 bases from V and 1 from J, leaving 13 bases between them. The CDR3 loop spans 14 amino acids. The CDR3 region has the DNA TGTGCCAGCCGCGAGGGAGTTGGCACAGATACGCAGTATTTT. This encodes CASREGVGTDTQYF.